This entry concerns a single T cell receptor (beta chain). The data stem from a study of control samples from healthy donors and cancer patients. CDR1 and CDR2 (germline): LNHDA, SQIVND (reference sequence). The junction had 3 bases not matched to a gene; V was cut back by 1 base and J by 5 bases. The CDR3 is 16 residues long. Only in-frame clones appear in the TCRdb table, and some are missing; sequencing was by immunoSEQ multiplex PCR. The profile shows roughly 120,000 clones, just over 90% of them singletons. Sequencing was done on a sample of blood. The chain recombines TRBV19 with TRBJ1-5; the match to TRBD1 covers 12 bases. The sequence derives from a woman under 30 in good health. This CDR3 reads CASSIARDRGHQPQHF. CDR3 in DNA: TGTGCCAGTAGTATAGCCCGGGACAGGGGGCATCAGCCCCAGCATTTT.